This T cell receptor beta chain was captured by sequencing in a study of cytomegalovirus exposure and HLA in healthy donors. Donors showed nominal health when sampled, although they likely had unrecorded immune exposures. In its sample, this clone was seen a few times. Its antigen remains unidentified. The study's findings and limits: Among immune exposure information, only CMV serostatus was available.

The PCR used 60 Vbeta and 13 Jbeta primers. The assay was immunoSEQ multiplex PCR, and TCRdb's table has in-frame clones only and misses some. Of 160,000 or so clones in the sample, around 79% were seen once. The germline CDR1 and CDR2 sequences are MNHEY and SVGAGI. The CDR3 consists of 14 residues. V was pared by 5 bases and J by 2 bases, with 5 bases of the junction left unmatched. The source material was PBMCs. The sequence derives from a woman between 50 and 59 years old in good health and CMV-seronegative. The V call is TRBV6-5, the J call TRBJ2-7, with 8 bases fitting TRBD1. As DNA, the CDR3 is TGTGCCAGCAGTGCACGGACAGGGACCTACGAGCAGTACTTC. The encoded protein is CASSARTGTYEQYF.